Listed here are 21 T cell receptor beta chains from one sample, sequenced in a study of technical replicates of blood from a handful of donors. Assay used: immunoSEQ multiplex PCR; TCRdb lists only in-frame clones, some missing. Among about 97,000 clones listed, just under 95% were seen once. The specimen sequenced was T cells isolated from PBMCs. The receptor set was obtained from a human donor in good health.

The V call is TRBV5-6, the J call TRBJ1-4, with 7 bases fitting TRBD1. There are 14 residues in the CDR3. The V gene end was trimmed by 4 bases and the J gene end by 8 bases; junction bases not matched to a gene: 8. In germline, CDR1 is SGHDT, CDR2 YYEEEE. In nucleotides, the CDR3 is TGTGCCAGCAGCCCTGTGACAGGGAACGAAAAACTGTTTTTT. Its protein product is CASSPVTGNEKLFF. Supplemented by reference TRBV5-6 and TRBJ1-4, the full variable domain reads DAGVTQSPTHLIKTRGQQVTLRCSPKSGHDTVSWYQQALGQGPQFIFQYYEEEERQRGNFPDRFSGHQFPNYSSELNVNALLLGDSALYLCASSPVTGNEKLFFGSGTQLSVL.

The rearrangement joins TRBV7-6 to TRBJ2-5; TRBD1 matches at 7 bases. The CDR3 is 13 residues long. V dropped 5 bases and J dropped 5; count of bases not matched to a gene: 5. Germline lookup yields CDR1 SGHVS and CDR2 FNYEAQ. The CDR3 loop reads CASSTQGRETQYF. In nucleotides, the CDR3 is TGTGCCAGCAGCACACAGGGGCGTGAGACCCAGTACTTC.

This clone was recorded only once. The chain joins TRBV7-3 to TRBJ2-2; the D gene is possibly TRBD2 (6 bases). Germline CDR1 is SGHTA and CDR2 is FQGTGA. Trimming took off 4 bases at V and 1 base at J, with 10 bases between the two ends. The CDR3 length is 15 residues. The CDR3 sequence is CASSSPSENTGELFF. CDR3 sequence (DNA): TGTGCCAGCAGCTCCCCTAGCGAGAACACCGGGGAGCTGTTTTTT.

The V and J genes are TRBV19 and TRBJ2-7; TRBD2 is a possible D gene (5 bases). Trimming took off 0 bases at V and 4 bases at J, with 13 bases between the two ends. CDR1 and CDR2 from the germline V gene are LNHDA and SQIVND (reference sequence). There are 15 residues in the CDR3. The CDR3 here is CASSIDSSTAYEQYF. The CDR3 DNA reads TGTGCCAGTAGTATAGATTCTAGCACGGCATACGAGCAGTACTTC.

The table lists this clone with a count of one. The chain has TRBV5-1 and TRBJ2-5, with 10 bases fitting TRBD2. The junction had 12 bases not matched to a gene; V was cut back by 2 bases and J by 5 bases. The CDR3 runs to 17 residues. Germline values: CDR1 SGHRS, CDR2 YFSETQ. CDR3 sequence: CASSFFLAGGIGETQYF. CDR3 sequence (DNA): TGCGCCAGCAGCTTTTTCTTAGCGGGAGGTATAGGGGAGACCCAGTACTTC.

V gene TRBV7-3 combines with J gene TRBJ2-3, with 8 bases that match TRBD2. The CDR3 is 15 amino acids. V shed 2 bases and J 4 bases; nucleotides not matched to a gene: 5. Germline loops: CDR1 SGHTA, CDR2 FQGTGA. The CDR3 sequence is CASSLAGGSADTQYF. The CDR3 nucleotides read TGTGCCAGCAGCTTAGCGGGAGGATCTGCAGATACGCAGTATTTT.

The genes are TRBV19 and TRBJ1-2; D call uncertain. V dropped 3 bases and J dropped 1 base, with 21 bases sitting between them. This CDR3 spans 18 amino acids. Germline CDR1 reads LNHDA; CDR2 reads SQIVND (reference sequence). The CDR3 bases are TGTGCCAGTAGTATTGTTTTTTCGGGGAAAGTGGGTAACTATGGCTACACCTTC. This translates into CASSIVFSGKVGNYGYTF. Full variable domain (outside the CDR3, taken from reference TRBV19 and TRBJ1-2): DGGITQSPKYLFRKEGQNVTLSCEQNLNHDAMYWYRQDPGQGLRLIYYSQIVNDFQKGDIAEGYSVSREKKESFPLTVTSAQKNPTAFYLCASSIVFSGKVGNYGYTFGSGTRLTVV.

The rearrangement joins TRBV28 to TRBJ2-7, with TRBD1 matching 8 bases. The CDR3 has 13 residues. Germline V lookup: CDR1 MDHEN, CDR2 SYDVKM. The V gene end was trimmed by 10 bases and the J gene end by 3 bases; junction bases not matched to a gene: 8. CDR3 DNA sequence: TGTGCCATCACCGGGACAGGAGGCTACGAGCAGTACTTC. It specifies CAITGTGGYEQYF.

This sequence joins TRBV7-8 and TRBJ1-2; TRBD1 aligns across 9 bases. The CDR3 spans 14 residues. CDR1 is SGHVS and CDR2 is FQNEAQ in the germline V gene. The V gene end was trimmed by 5 bases and the J gene end by 7 bases; junction bases not matched to a gene: 8. The CDR3 is CASSTGTGHFGYTF. Here the CDR3 DNA reads TGTGCCAGCAGCACAGGGACAGGGCACTTTGGCTACACCTTC.

This rearrangement joins TRBV4-3 to TRBJ2-5, with D perhaps matching TRBD1 (5 bases). The germline gives CDR1 LGHNA, CDR2 YSLEER. Trimming pared 1 base from V and 3 bases from J, leaving 15 bases between. The CDR3 is 16 amino acids. The CDR3 reads CASSQAVTWGKETQYF. CDR3 DNA sequence: TGCGCCAGCAGCCAAGCAGTCACCTGGGGCAAAGAGACCCAGTACTTC.

This clone appeared a single time. V and J are TRBV15 and TRBJ2-7, with D tentatively TRBD1 (6 bases). The CDR3 runs to 15 residues. V was trimmed by 0 bases and J by 0 bases, leaving 9 bases between them. The germline V gene has CDR1 LNHNV and CDR2 YYDKDF (reference sequence). CDR3 nucleotides: TGTGCCACCAGCAGAGAAAGGGGGAGCTCCTACGAGCAGTACTTC. Translating it yields CATSRERGSSYEQYF.

The chain carries TRBV6-1 and TRBJ2-1, with D perhaps matching TRBD2 (5 bases). CDR3 size: 15 residues. Germline CDR1 reads MNHNS; CDR2 reads SASEGT. V was clipped by 5 bases and J by 5 bases, with 16 bases between them. The CDR3 protein is CASSPTRFLDNEQFF. The CDR3, as DNA: TGTGCCAGCAGTCCCACTAGATTCCTTGACAATGAGCAGTTCTTC.

This clone is a singleton in its sample. This sequence joins TRBV7-3 and TRBJ2-1, with D uncertain. The germline V gene has CDR1 SGHTA and CDR2 FQGTGA. The CDR3 is 13 amino acids. The ends were cut back, 0 bases at V and 6 bases at J, with 6 bases in the middle. CDR3 sequence (DNA): TGTGCCAGCAGCTTAACAGGCGGCAATGAGCAGTTCTTC. This sequence encodes CASSLTGGNEQFF.

The CDR3 DNA follows: TGTGCCAGCAGCTTAACCCTATCCCCAGGGGGCAAAGAGCAGTACTTC. Translation gives CASSLTLSPGGKEQYF. The chain links TRBV7-9 to TRBJ2-7, with 8 bases that match TRBD1. The V gene's germline CDR1 is SEHNR and CDR2 FQNEAQ (reference sequence). The V segment lost 2 bases and the J segment 7 bases; nucleotides outside the gene matches: 13. The CDR3 contains 16 residues.

The chain couples TRBV5-1 to TRBJ2-1; TRBD2 matches at 14 bases. The ends lost 1 base at V and 1 base at J; junction bases unmatched: 7. CDR1 is SGHRS and CDR2 is YFSETQ in the germline V gene. CDR3 length: 19 amino acids. As DNA, the CDR3 is TGCGCCAGCAGCTTGTCGGGACTAGCGGGAGAGGGTTCCTACAATGAGCAGTTCTTC. Residues: CASSLSGLAGEGSYNEQFF.

This clone was recorded only once. The rearrangement links TRBV15 to TRBJ1-5; 8 bases are a match to TRBD1. The V gene's germline CDR1 is LNHNV and CDR2 YYDKDF (reference sequence). After removal of 9 bases from V and 7 bases from J, the junction contained 11 bases not matched to a gene. This CDR3 spans 14 amino acids. CDR3 loop: CATRGTGETQPQHF. In DNA, the CDR3 is TGTGCCACTAGAGGGACAGGTGAGACCCAGCCCCAGCATTTT.

This chain links TRBV28 with TRBJ2-5; TRBD1 matches at 8 bases. The CDR3 extends over 18 amino acids. V shed 5 bases, J shed 0 bases, and the junction held 14 bases outside the gene matches. Per the germline V gene, CDR1 is MDHEN and CDR2 is SYDVKM. The CDR3 region is CASSPDRGRVRNQETQYF. The CDR3 DNA follows: TGTGCCAGCAGTCCTGACAGGGGTAGGGTCCGTAACCAAGAGACCCAGTACTTC.

The rearrangement uses TRBV30 and TRBJ2-1; 13 nucleotides align to TRBD2. The CDR3 runs 14 residues. Germline V gives CDR1 GTSNPN, CDR2 SVGIG (reference sequence). V was clipped by 2 bases and J by 9 bases; unmatched bases: 4. CDR3 nucleotides: TGTGCCTGGAGTCCGGGACTAGCGGGATTTGAGCAGTTCTTC. It yields the protein CAWSPGLAGFEQFF.

The V call is TRBV10-1, the J call TRBJ1-2; the match to TRBD1 covers 8 bases. J gave up 4 bases and V 6 bases, and 13 bases lay outside the gene matches. In germline, CDR1 is WNHNN, CDR2 SYGVQD (reference sequence). CDR3 length: 16 residues. The CDR3 region is CASSSGRDRSVYGYTF. For the CDR3, the DNA is TGCGCCAGCAGCTCTGGCCGGGACAGGAGCGTCTATGGCTACACCTTC.

This clone was recorded only once. CDR3 nucleotides: TGTGCCAGCAGTTTCAGGGGGTCTTACACTGAAGCTTTCTTT. It yields the protein CASSFRGSYTEAFF. The chain couples TRBV28 to TRBJ1-1; TRBD1 agrees at 7 bases. The trim removed 3 bases at V and 3 bases at J, leaving 4 bases unmatched. Germline-derived CDR1 and CDR2 are MDHEN and SYDVKM. The CDR3 spans 14 residues. Complete variable domain (other parts from reference TRBV28 and TRBJ1-1): DVKVTQSSRYLVKRTGEKVFLECVQDMDHENMFWYRQDPGLGLRLIYFSYDVKMKEKGDIPEGYSVSREKKERFSLILESASTNQTSMYLCASSFRGSYTEAFFGQGTRLTVV.

V usage is TRBV29-1 and J usage is TRBJ1-2, with TRBD1 matching over 7 bases. The CDR3 sequence is 12 residues long. The germline V gene encodes CDR1 SQVTM and CDR2 ANQGSEA. Germline trimming cut 3 bases from V and 5 bases from J; bases unmatched to any gene: 3. CDR3 coding DNA: TGCAGCGTTGATGCGACAGGGTATGGCTACACCTTC. Translating gives CSVDATGYGYTF.